This TCR beta chain emerged from a study of vaccination and CD4 T cells after COVID-19. MiXCR was run by TCRdb on the PCR reads, yielding one entry per CDR3 protein. Found here are about 29,000 distinct CDR3 sequences, roughly 50% of them singletons; the top ten hold 5.5% to 7.5%. The sample's time point: late sampling 161 to 241 days after vaccination in a few convalescent patients. V was trimmed by 8 bases and J by 3 bases, leaving 20 bases between them. This CDR3 contains 15 residues. Per germline, CDR1 MNHNS and CDR2 SASEGT. This clonotype was observed a few times. Its antigen is not identified. Regarding the study as a whole: Of the reactive clones in convalescent patients, a median 86.3% showed up only post-vaccination.

The chain links TRBV6-1 to TRBJ2-7, with a weak D call TRBD1 (5 bases). Material: CD4+ T cells from blood, obtained about 7 months after SARS-CoV-2 vaccination. The receptor comes from a human donor who had recovered from COVID-19. CDR3 in DNA: TGTGCCAGCGGAATAGGGGTGCCGGGCGTCTACGAGCAGTACTTC. It encodes CASGIGVPGVYEQYF.